The source of this T cell receptor beta chain is a study of blood T cell repertoires in COVID-19. At the level of the study: Sources were T cells, B-cell-depleted T cells, or PBMCs; the material itself was cDNA or gDNA.

Original methodology: Quantification of nucleated cells was approximated via reference gene primer amplification. TCRdb keeps only in-frame clones here, not all; method: immunoSEQ multiplex PCR. That table gives V, J and clone size, and the DNA gave D and trimming. The table records more than 85,000 clones, 92% of them present only once. CDR3 length: 12 residues. Germline CDR1 MNHEY, CDR2 SVGEGT. V dropped 5 bases and J dropped 9; count of bases not matched to a gene: 1. This receptor was identified in a woman aged 50 to 65 with COVID-19, enrolled during active disease. Sample: peripheral blood. The chain employs TRBV6-2 or TRBV6-3 and TRBJ1-6; 7 bases map to TRBD1. The DNA for the CDR3 is TGTGCCAGCAGTCCAGGGGGTTCACCCCTCCACTTT. The encoded protein is CASSPGGSPLHF.